A single sample is the source of the 25 T cell receptor beta chains below, sequenced in a study of OX40 agonist ivuxolimab in advanced cancers. Some clones are missing from TCRdb's copy, which holds only in-frame ones; the method was immunoSEQ multiplex PCR. The sample records 66,000 or so clones, 80% to 85% being singletons. Sequences were derived from CD4+ or CD8+ T cells sorted from blood, sampled in a trial of the OX40 agonist ivuxolimab. These receptors all stem from an adult with an advanced solid tumor such as melanoma, head and neck, liver or kidney cancer.

The chain recombines TRBV14 with TRBJ1-2; a weak D match, TRBD1 (5 bases). CDR1 is SGHDN, CDR2 FVKESK, per germline. The CDR3 consists of 17 residues. V was clipped by 1 base and J by 8 bases, with 23 bases between them. The CDR3 sequence: CASSQGQGPSRDPGYTF. The CDR3 DNA reads TGTGCCAGCAGCCAAGGGCAGGGTCCGTCCCGGGACCCAGGCTACACCTTC.

The rearrangement links TRBV9 to TRBJ1-2; 7 positions match TRBD1. The CDR3 contains 17 residues. From germline, CDR1 is SGDLS and CDR2 YYNGEE. Losses at the gene ends were 4 bases for V and 1 base for J; bases not matched to a gene: 13. This chain's CDR3 is CASSTRQGVAINYGYTF. CDR3 nucleotides: TGTGCCAGCAGCACCCGACAGGGTGTAGCTATTAACTATGGCTACACCTTC. Full variable domain (rest looked up from reference TRBV9 and TRBJ1-2): DSGVTQTPKHLITATGQRVTLRCSPRSGDLSVYWYQQSLDQGLQFLIQYYNGEERAKGNILERFSAQQFPDLHSELNLSSLELGDSALYFCASSTRQGVAINYGYTFGSGTRLTVV.

The count of this clone is one. The J gene is TRBJ1-2, the V gene TRBV6-5, with TRBD1 matching over 8 bases. CDR1 is MNHEY and CDR2 is SVGAGI in the germline V gene. The CDR3 sequence is 14 residues long. Trimming at V came to 3 bases and at J to 5 bases, leaving 5 bases not matched to a gene. This CDR3 is CASSYLGTGYGYTF. Here the CDR3 DNA reads TGTGCCAGCAGTTATTTAGGGACAGGATATGGCTACACCTTC.

The V gene is TRBV6-6, the J gene TRBJ1-5, with a possible D match to TRBD1 (6 bases). Trimming stripped 8 bases from V and 4 bases from J, with 9 bases between. CDR3 length: 12 amino acids. CDR1 is MNHNY, CDR2 SVGAGI, per germline (reference sequence). Written as DNA, the CDR3 is TGTGCCAGCGAGAGGGGGAATCAGCCCCAGCATTTT. It encodes CASERGNQPQHF.

The rearrangement joins TRBV28 to TRBJ1-1; unclear D gene. Germline V CDR1 and CDR2: MDHEN, SYDVKM. With 2 bases removed from V and 6 bases from J, the gap between germline ends came to 10 bases. This CDR3 comprises 13 residues. The CDR3 nucleotides are TGTGCCAGCAGTTTAACGGCAGAAGCTGAAGCTTTCTTT. It translates to CASSLTAEAEAFF.

In its sample, this clone was seen once. The chain couples TRBV11-2 to TRBJ1-1, with 7 bases identical to TRBD1. Germline V CDR1 and CDR2: SGHAT, FQNNGV. Trimming removed 1 base from V and 2 bases from J; junction bases left unmatched: 1. This CDR3 comprises 14 residues. This chain's CDR3 is CASSLGQGNTEAFF. The CDR3 nucleotides are TGTGCCAGCAGCTTAGGACAGGGAAACACTGAAGCTTTCTTT.

This rearrangement joins TRBV20-1 to TRBJ2-1, with TRBD1 as a possible D gene (6 bases). The germline V and J ends were trimmed by 7 bases and 7 bases, with 11 bases remaining between them. In germline, CDR1 is DFQATT, CDR2 SNEGSKA (reference sequence). The CDR3 has 11 residues. As DNA, the CDR3 is TGCAGTGTTCCAGGGGTTAATGAGCAGTTCTTC. Its translation is CSVPGVNEQFF.

The J gene is TRBJ1-1, the V gene TRBV6-6; D is perhaps TRBD1 (6 bases). Germline lookup yields CDR1 MNHNY and CDR2 SVGAGI (reference sequence). The V end was cut by 2 bases, the J end by 4 bases, with 14 bases between. This CDR3 is built from 15 residues. The CDR3 nucleotides read TGTGCCAGCAGTTACGGGGGCTGGGCTGGCACTGAAGCTTTCTTT. Encoded protein: CASSYGGWAGTEAFF.

This clone has only a few counts. The chain is built from TRBV6-5 and TRBJ1-5; no definite D call. CDR3 length equals 15 residues. From germline, CDR1 is MNHEY and CDR2 SVGAGI. V dropped 5 bases and J dropped 0 bases, with 11 bases sitting between them. The CDR3 is CASSTSGVSNQPQHF. DNA for the CDR3: TGTGCCAGCAGTACCTCCGGAGTTAGCAATCAGCCCCAGCATTTT.

The rearrangement joins TRBV27 to TRBJ2-3; 7 bases fit TRBD2. This CDR3 comprises 12 residues. Germline V gene lookup returns CDR1 MNHEY and CDR2 SMNVEV (reference sequence). The ends lost 8 bases at V and 1 base at J; junction bases unmatched: 0. CDR3 residues: CASGRGTDTQYF. DNA of the CDR3: TGTGCCAGCGGGAGGGGCACAGATACGCAGTATTTT.

This chain joins TRBV4-1 and TRBJ1-4; TRBD1 agrees at 8 bases. Germline V gene lookup returns CDR1 MGHRA and CDR2 YSYEKL. The trim removed 0 bases at V and 0 bases at J, leaving 3 bases unmatched. There are 17 residues in the CDR3. CDR3 residues: CASSQDDRGTTNEKLFF. The CDR3, as DNA: TGCGCCAGCAGCCAAGATGACAGGGGAACAACTAATGAAAAACTGTTTTTT.

This clone was seen ten or more times. The V call is TRBV7-8, the J call TRBJ1-2; D is unclear. Trimming left V 5 bases short and J 4 bases short, with 17 bases between. CDR3 size: 15 residues. Germline V lookup: CDR1 SGHVS, CDR2 FQNEAQ. CDR3 sequence reads: CASSPDGFAGYGYTF. The CDR3 DNA sequence: TGTGCCAGCAGCCCAGACGGGTTCGCTGGCTATGGCTACACCTTC.

This chain uses TRBV27 with TRBJ2-1, with TRBD1 matching 7 bases. Germline CDR1 reads MNHEY; CDR2 reads SMNVEV (reference sequence). The CDR3 has 15 residues. Trimming at V came to 5 bases and at J to 2 bases, leaving 6 bases not matched to a gene. The CDR3 loop reads CASSTDRAAYNEQFF. The CDR3 nucleotides are TGTGCCAGCAGTACAGACAGGGCTGCCTACAATGAGCAGTTCTTC.

The rearrangement uses TRBV19 and TRBJ1-5; D remains ambiguous. The CDR3 spans 17 residues. Germline CDR1 LNHDA, CDR2 SQIVND (reference sequence). With 5 bases removed from V and 5 bases from J, the gap between germline ends came to 22 bases. The CDR3 spells CASSLTLDLLADQPQHF. CDR3 DNA: TGTGCCAGTAGTCTTACTTTAGACCTCCTGGCAGATCAGCCCCAGCATTTT.

This clone was counted a few times. CDR3 sequence: CASSSRQGRSGNTIYF. CDR3 nucleotides: TGTGCCAGCAGCTCTAGACAGGGTCGCTCTGGAAACACCATATATTTT. V is TRBV13 and J is TRBJ1-3; 7 bases are shared with TRBD1. Germline V gene data show CDR1 as PRHDT and CDR2 as FYEKMQ (reference sequence). The CDR3 length is 16 residues. The V and J ends lost 4 bases and 0 bases, in that order; junction bases with no gene match: 6. Filled out from reference TRBV13 and TRBJ1-3, the complete variable domain reads AAGVIQSPRHLIKEKRETATLKCYPIPRHDTVYWYQQGPGQDPQFLISFYEKMQSDKGSIPDRFSAQQFSDYHSELNMSSLELGDSALYFCASSSRQGRSGNTIYFGEGSWLTVV.

The chain couples TRBV25-1 to TRBJ2-5; D could derive from TRBD1 or TRBD2 (5 bases each). CDR3 length: 17 residues. Germline V gives CDR1 MGHDK, CDR2 SYGVNS. The V and J ends lost 1 base and 5 bases respectively, with 20 bases between them. The CDR3 protein is CASSEWGSGPGWETQYF. CDR3 DNA: TGTGCCAGCAGTGAATGGGGGTCGGGGCCCGGTTGGGAGACCCAGTACTTC.

This clone was detected once. The chain carries TRBV9 and TRBJ1-4; D not certain. CDR1 SGDLS and CDR2 YYNGEE come from the germline V gene. V dropped 3 bases and J dropped 0 bases, with 9 bases sitting between them. This CDR3 comprises 15 residues. The CDR3 DNA reads as TGTGCCAGCAGCGAGGGATTTGCAACTAATGAAAAACTGTTTTTT. Translating it yields CASSEGFATNEKLFF.

The V call is TRBV9, the J call TRBJ1-2, with a weak D call TRBD1 (5 bases). CDR1 SGDLS and CDR2 YYNGEE come from the germline V gene. Trimming removed 3 bases at V and 13 bases at J, with 16 bases between. The CDR3 sequence is 12 residues long. The CDR3 nucleotides read TGTGCCAGCAGCGACTTGAAGGGGTTCAGCACCTTC. Its protein is CASSDLKGFSTF.

This clone was seen a few times. The chain links TRBV7-3 to TRBJ2-1, with 12 bases identical to TRBD2. Germline-derived CDR1 and CDR2 are SGHTA and FQGTGA. The ends lost 5 bases at V and 5 bases at J; junction bases unmatched: 16. This CDR3 is 19 amino acids long. CDR3 nucleotide sequence: TGTGCCAGCAGCCATTCCCACCCCCTAGCGGGGGGGAGCGACAATGAGCAGTTCTTC. Translating it yields CASSHSHPLAGGSDNEQFF.

This chain connects TRBV19 to TRBJ1-5; D remains unclear. V lost 1 base and J 3 bases, leaving 10 bases between the germline ends. Germline V gene sequence: CDR1 LNHDA, CDR2 SQIVND (reference sequence). The CDR3 spans 15 residues. The CDR3 here is CASSIGNSNNQPQHF. The CDR3 DNA sequence: TGTGCCAGTAGTATAGGAAACTCAAACAATCAGCCCCAGCATTTT. The variable domain in full, with the rest retrieved from reference TRBV19 and TRBJ1-5, is DGGITQSPKYLFRKEGQNVTLSCEQNLNHDAMYWYRQDPGQGLRLIYYSQIVNDFQKGDIAEGYSVSREKKESFPLTVTSAQKNPTAFYLCASSIGNSNNQPQHFGDGTRLSIL.

The chain joins TRBV7-3 to TRBJ1-3; 11 bases are a match to TRBD1. V lost 5 bases to trimming and J lost 3 bases; unmatched junction nucleotides: 3. CDR3 size: 15 residues. Germline CDR1 and CDR2: SGHTA and FQGTGA. This CDR3 is CASSRDRGFGNTIYF. In DNA, the CDR3 is TGTGCCAGCAGCCGGGACAGGGGGTTTGGAAACACCATATATTTT. Full variable domain (remainder filled in from reference TRBV7-3 and TRBJ1-3): GAGVSQTPSNKVTEKGKYVELRCDPISGHTALYWYRQSLGQGPEFLIYFQGTGAADDSGLPNDRFFAVRPEGSVSTLKIQRTERGDSAVYLCASSRDRGFGNTIYFGEGSWLTVV.

This chain links TRBV4-1 with TRBJ2-1; tentatively, D is TRBD2 (5 bases). Trimming pared 0 bases from V and 0 bases from J, leaving 6 bases between. CDR3 size: 15 residues. Germline CDR1 reads MGHRA; CDR2 reads YSYEKL. CDR3 sequence (DNA): TGCGCCAGCAGCCAAGACGGGAACTCCTACAATGAGCAGTTCTTC. It encodes CASSQDGNSYNEQFF.

The chain couples TRBV11-2 to TRBJ2-7, with D maybe TRBD2 (6 bases). This CDR3 spans 14 amino acids. Trimming shortened V by 8 bases and J by 1 base, and 15 bases separated the two germline ends. CDR1 is SGHAT, CDR2 FQNNGV, per germline. CDR3 region: CASAMLRGSYEQYF. DNA for the CDR3: TGTGCCAGCGCTATGCTTCGGGGGTCCTACGAGCAGTACTTC.

This rearrangement joins TRBV10-3 to TRBJ1-1; perhaps TRBD1 as D (6 bases). The CDR3 sequence is 14 residues long. Trimming cost V 6 bases and J 1 base, with 12 bases left between them. Germline V gene data show CDR1 as ENHRY and CDR2 as SYGVKD. The CDR3 region has the DNA TGTGCCATCAGAAGGGACACGGGGAACACTGAAGCTTTCTTT. Translation: CAIRRDTGNTEAFF.

The chain carries TRBV11-2 and TRBJ1-2; D not resolved. CDR1 is SGHAT, CDR2 FQNNGV, per germline. The V and J ends lost 3 bases and 8 bases respectively, with 19 bases between them. The CDR3 spans 15 residues. CDR3 in amino acids: CASSFSVGRAGGYTF. CDR3 coding DNA: TGTGCCAGCAGCTTCTCTGTCGGGAGAGCGGGCGGCTACACCTTC.